One T cell receptor (beta chain) is described in this entry. What it recognizes is unknown. With 0 bases removed from V and 4 bases from J, the gap between germline ends came to 6 bases. CDR1 MNHEY and CDR2 SVGAGI come from the germline V gene. The CDR3 sequence is 13 residues long. This sample is part of a study of CD8 T cells in ankylosing spondylitis. Findings of the study overall: Reportedly, disease-linked clones are significantly enriched in ankylosing spondylitis patients' matched synovial fluid. A subset of motif variants has previously been described in the synovial fluid and blood of reactive arthritis. Among TCR beta sequences, a motif of under 10 highly homologous variants appeared characteristic of ankylosing spondylitis blood. Relatively rare in peripheral blood, disease-linked clones were also CD8+.

Libraries for TCR beta were made by quantitative 5'-RACE with molecular barcodes. TCRdb recomputed calls from the 5' RACE reads with MiXCR, one row per CDR3 protein. The sample has about 220,000 distinct CDR3 sequences; around 16% are singletons. The rearrangement uses TRBV6-5 and TRBJ1-2, with D hard to call. Sequencing was carried out using blood, either unsorted or a sorted T cell fraction (not recorded which). This sequence originates from a male donor with ankylosing spondylitis. For the CDR3, the DNA is TGTGCCAGCAGTTACTCGACCGGCTATGGCTACACCTTC. It encodes CASSYSTGYGYTF.